This is a list of T cell receptor beta chains from one sample in a study of shared clonotypes between healthy human individuals. Here immunoSEQ multiplex PCR was the method, and the copy in TCRdb shows in-frame clones only, minus some. This sample has approximately 1.9 million clones, with approximately 92% found just once. Sequences were obtained from naive CD8+ T cells from PBMCs. The receptors derive from a man aged 18-30 years in good health. Some clones in this sample may be carry-over from other donors' samples. Each CDR3 is given without its conserved first and last residue. Fields, in order: V gene, CDR3 protein.

TRBV27 | ASSTGNRGQKY
TRBV7-9 | ASSLAFLVYDGYT
TRBV5-6 | ASSFWGPETQY
TRBV5-1 | ASSSGLAGPYNEQF
TRBV9 | ASSVGASGANVLT
TRBV6-6 | ASSPLVAEQF
TRBV4-1 | ASSQGTEAF
TRBV21-1 | ASSILVGREGRERAYEQY
TRBV5-1 | ASSLWPQGNTEAF
TRBV12-5 | ASGPSGVYNEQF
TRBV7-8 | ASSGTRDGGHEQY
TRBV10-3 | AMGTSGNSDTQY
TRBV27 | ASSLTGSSYNEQF
TRBV6-6 | ASSATGGFEAF
TRBV15 | ATSRGRDRGLFTGELF
TRBV2 | ASRGEIRNTEAF
TRBV27 | ASSPTGNGYT
TRBV27 | ASSPRTRASEQY
TRBV29-1 | SVAVTTGELF
TRBV7-9 | ASGRTGKTEAF
TRBV7-8 | ASSPTGGYNSPLH
TRBV9 | ASSVGYEREEQF
TRBV28 | ASRQGGNHEQY
TRBV7-9 | ASSSNRAGWAEQY
TRBV5-4 | ASSLDRSNTGELF
TRBV9 | ASSVGSSGRVGEQF